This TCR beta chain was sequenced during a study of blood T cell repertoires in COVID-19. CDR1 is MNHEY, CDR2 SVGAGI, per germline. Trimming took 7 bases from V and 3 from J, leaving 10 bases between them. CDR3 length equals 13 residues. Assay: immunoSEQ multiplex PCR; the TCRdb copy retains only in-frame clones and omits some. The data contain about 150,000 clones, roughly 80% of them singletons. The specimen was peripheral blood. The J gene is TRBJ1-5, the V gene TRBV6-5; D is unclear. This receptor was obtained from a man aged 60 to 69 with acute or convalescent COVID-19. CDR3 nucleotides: TGTGCCAGCAAACGAGGGCCCAATCAGCCCCAGCATTTT. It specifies CASKRGPNQPQHF.